This TCR beta chain was sequenced during a study of control samples from healthy donors and cancer patients. The method was immunoSEQ multiplex PCR; TCRdb's version includes in-frame clones alone and lacks a portion of them. The repertoire consists of roughly 120,000 clones, with about 95% occurring once and the leading ten covering approximately 4%. The CDR3 spans 15 residues. Trimming stripped 6 bases from V and 1 base from J, with 10 bases between. CDR1 and CDR2 from the germline V gene are SGHTA and FQGNSA. V is TRBV7-2 and J is TRBJ2-6; no reliable D call. The material sequenced was blood. The clonotype comes from a man in his thirties or forties in good health. DNA of the CDR3: TGTGCCAGCAGGCGTGACGGTTCTGGGGCCAACGTCCTGACTTTC. This codes for CASRRDGSGANVLTF.